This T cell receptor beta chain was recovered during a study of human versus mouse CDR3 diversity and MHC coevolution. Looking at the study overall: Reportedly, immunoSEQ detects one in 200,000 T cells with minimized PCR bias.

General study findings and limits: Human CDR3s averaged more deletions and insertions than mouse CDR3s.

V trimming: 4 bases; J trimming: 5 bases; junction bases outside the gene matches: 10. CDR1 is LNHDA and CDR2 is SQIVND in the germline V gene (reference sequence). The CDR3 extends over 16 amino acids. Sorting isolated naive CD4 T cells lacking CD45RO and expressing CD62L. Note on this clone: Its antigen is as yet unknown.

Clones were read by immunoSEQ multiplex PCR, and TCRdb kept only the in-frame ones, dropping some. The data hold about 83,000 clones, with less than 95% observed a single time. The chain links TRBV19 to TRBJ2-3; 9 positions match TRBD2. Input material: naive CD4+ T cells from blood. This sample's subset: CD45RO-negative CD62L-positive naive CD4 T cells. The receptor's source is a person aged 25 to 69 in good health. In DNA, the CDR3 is TGTGCCAGTAGTAAGCCGCTAGCGGGATCAGTAGATACGCAGTATTTT. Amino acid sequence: CASSKPLAGSVDTQYF.